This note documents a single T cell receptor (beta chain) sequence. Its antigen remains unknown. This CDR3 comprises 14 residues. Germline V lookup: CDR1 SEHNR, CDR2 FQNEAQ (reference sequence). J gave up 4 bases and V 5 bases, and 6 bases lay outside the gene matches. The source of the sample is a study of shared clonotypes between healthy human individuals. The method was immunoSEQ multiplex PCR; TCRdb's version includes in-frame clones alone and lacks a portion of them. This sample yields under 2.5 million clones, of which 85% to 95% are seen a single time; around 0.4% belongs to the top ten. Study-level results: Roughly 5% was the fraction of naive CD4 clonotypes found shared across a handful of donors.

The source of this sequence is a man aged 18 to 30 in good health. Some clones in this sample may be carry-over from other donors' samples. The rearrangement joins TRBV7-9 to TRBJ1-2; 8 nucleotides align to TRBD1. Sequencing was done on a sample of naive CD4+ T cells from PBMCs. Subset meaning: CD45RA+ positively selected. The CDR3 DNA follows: TGTGCCAGCAGCGCCGGACAGGGCTTCTATGGCTACACCTTC. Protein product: CASSAGQGFYGYTF.